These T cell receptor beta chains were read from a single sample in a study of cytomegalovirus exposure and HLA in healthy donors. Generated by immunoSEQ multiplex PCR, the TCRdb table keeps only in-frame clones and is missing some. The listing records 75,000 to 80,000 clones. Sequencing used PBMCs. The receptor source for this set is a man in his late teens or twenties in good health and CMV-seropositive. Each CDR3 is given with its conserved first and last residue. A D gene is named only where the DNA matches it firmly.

CASSPTPSGKASYEQYF TGTGCCAGCAGCCCTACCCCCTCCGGGAAGGCGTCCTACGAGCAGTACTTC - 17 TRBJ2-7 TRBV11-1
CASSFSRRTTEAFF TGTGCCAGCAGCTTCTCCCGCCGAACAACTGAAGCTTTCTTT - 14 TRBJ1-1 TRBV7-2
CAWSVRQGAKAFF TGTGCCTGGAGTGTACGACAGGGGGCGAAGGCTTTCTTT TRBD1 13 TRBJ1-1 TRBV30
CASSIARSSGNTIYF TGTGCCAGCAGCATAGCCCGGAGCTCTGGAAACACCATATATTTT - 15 TRBJ1-3 TRBV5-8
CASSQATSLTDTQYF TGCGCCAGCAGCCAAGCAACTTCCCTCACAGATACGCAGTATTTT - 15 TRBJ2-3 TRBV5-1
CASERDRLTDTQYF TGTGCCTCCGAACGGGACAGACTCACAGATACGCAGTATTTT TRBD1 14 TRBJ2-3 TRBV30
CASSSRPTGFLSKNIQYF TGTGCCAGCAGCTCCCGGCCGACAGGGTTTTTATCCAAAAACATTCAGTACTTC TRBD1 18 TRBJ2-4 TRBV7-9
CAISEYRDRAGYTF TGTGCCATCAGTGAGTACCGGGACAGGGCTGGCTACACCTTC TRBD1 14 TRBJ1-2 TRBV10-3
CSVERDRESYEQYF TGCAGCGTTGAAAGAGACAGGGAGTCCTACGAGCAGTACTTC TRBD1 14 TRBJ2-7 TRBV29-1
CSGYREFGTEAFF TGCAGCGGCTACAGGGAATTTGGCACTGAAGCTTTCTTT - 13 TRBJ1-1 TRBV29-1
CASSLSRQSYGYTF TGTGCCAGCAGTTTATCGAGACAGTCCTATGGCTACACCTTC - 14 TRBJ1-2 TRBV27
CASSVGGRTEAFF TGTGCCAGCAGCGTCGGAGGTAGAACTGAAGCTTTCTTT - 13 TRBJ1-1 TRBV9
CASSSGTGDSYNEQFF TGTGCCAGCAGCTCCGGGACAGGGGACTCCTACAATGAGCAGTTCTTC TRBD1 16 TRBJ2-1 TRBV28
CASSTNRGGNTGELFF TGCGCCAGCAGCACAAACCGGGGGGGGAACACCGGGGAGCTGTTTTTT TRBD2 16 TRBJ2-2 TRBV4-1
CASSRTGVDSGNTIYF TGTGCCAGCAGCAGAACAGGGGTGGACTCTGGAAACACCATATATTTT TRBD1 16 TRBJ1-3 TRBV9
CASSLEASGAYEQYF TGTGCCAGCAGCTTAGAGGCTAGCGGGGCCTACGAGCAGTACTTC TRBD2 15 TRBJ2-7 TRBV7-2
CASSLTSGGETQYF TGTGCCAGCAGCTTGACTAGCGGGGGAGAGACCCAGTACTTC TRBD2 14 TRBJ2-5 TRBV7-3
CASSPGQGANQPQHF TGTGCCAGCTCCCCCGGACAGGGGGCTAATCAGCCCCAGCATTTT TRBD1 15 TRBJ1-5 TRBV18
CASSLGEGEAFF TGTGCCAGCAGCTTAGGAGAGGGTGAAGCTTTCTTT - 12 TRBJ1-1 TRBV7-9
CASSLWTGNTEAFF TGTGCCAGCAGTTTATGGACGGGGAACACTGAAGCTTTCTTT - 14 TRBJ1-1 TRBV28
CASRIGGTANTEAFF TGCGCCAGCAGAATCGGCGGGACAGCGAACACTGAAGCTTTCTTT TRBD1 15 TRBJ1-1 TRBV5-1
CASSLNSLKTGELFF TGTGCCAGCTCATTGAACAGCCTGAAGACCGGGGAGCTGTTTTTT - 15 TRBJ2-2 TRBV18
CASSPTSGDYNEQFF TGTGCCAGCAGCCCGACTAGCGGGGACTACAATGAGCAGTTCTTC TRBD2 15 TRBJ2-1 TRBV7-3
CASSLVPGKEFF TGTGCCAGCAGCTTGGTACCGGGAAAGGAGTTCTTC - 12 TRBJ2-1 TRBV5-5
CSTLAPDTQYF TGCAGTACCTTAGCCCCAGATACGCAGTATTTT - 11 TRBJ2-3 TRBV20-1
CASSPTGGAGPRTDTQYF TGTGCCAGCAGCCCGACAGGGGGCGCAGGGCCTAGGACAGATACGCAGTATTTT TRBD1 18 TRBJ2-3 TRBV7-6